The 25 T cell receptor beta chains below come from one sample, sequenced in a study of cytomegalovirus exposure and HLA in healthy donors. The PCR used 60 Vbeta and 13 Jbeta primers. Data came from immunoSEQ multiplex PCR; TCRdb stores just in-frame clones and leaves some out. The sample has about 97,000 clones; approximately 77% are singletons. Specimen: PBMCs. The source is a male donor in good health and CMV-seropositive.

The chain recombines TRBV4-1 with TRBJ2-3; possibly TRBD2 for D (6 bases). Trimming left V 9 bases short and J 4 bases short, with 8 bases between. This CDR3 spans 11 amino acids. Germline values: CDR1 MGHRA, CDR2 YSYEKL. CDR3 bases: TGCGCCAGTGGGACTTCAGATACGCAGTATTTT. Amino acids: CASGTSDTQYF.

V and J are TRBV15 and TRBJ1-4; the D gene is possibly TRBD1 (6 bases). Germline V lookup: CDR1 LNHNV, CDR2 YYDKDF (reference sequence). This CDR3 contains 16 residues. Trimming took off 0 bases at V and 8 bases at J, with 16 bases between the two ends. The CDR3 is CATSRDSRRGGEKLFF. The CDR3 nucleotides read TGTGCCACCAGCAGAGATTCAAGGAGGGGGGGCGAAAAACTGTTTTTT. The full variable domain, its missing parts supplied by reference TRBV15 and TRBJ1-4, is DAMVIQNPRYQVTQFGKPVTLSCSQTLNHNVMYWYQQKSSQAPKLLFHYYDKDFNNEADTPDNFQSRRPNTSFCFLDIRSPGLGDTAMYLCATSRDSRRGGEKLFFGSGTQLSVL.

The gene calls are TRBV7-9 and TRBJ2-5, with D maybe TRBD1 (6 bases). The CDR3 loop spans 14 amino acids. Germline V gives CDR1 SEHNR, CDR2 FQNEAQ (reference sequence). Trimming shortened V by 5 bases and J by 5 bases, and 15 bases separated the two germline ends. CDR3 amino acids: CASSGEDRWETQYF. The CDR3 region has the DNA TGTGCCAGCAGCGGTGAGGACAGATGGGAGACCCAGTACTTC.

The chain has TRBV14 and TRBJ2-1, with D hard to call. Germline loops: CDR1 SGHDN, CDR2 FVKESK. V was trimmed by 6 bases and J by 4 bases, leaving 10 bases between them. The CDR3 extends over 13 amino acids. Written as DNA, the CDR3 is TGTGCCAGCAGATCCGGGTATTACAATGAGCAGTTCTTC. Amino acids: CASRSGYYNEQFF.

This clone was observed a single time. V usage is TRBV18 and J usage is TRBJ2-7, with D perhaps TRBD1 (6 bases). There are 14 residues in the CDR3. The germline V and J ends were trimmed by 2 bases and 4 bases, with 12 bases remaining between them. The germline V gene has CDR1 KGHSH and CDR2 LQKENI. CDR3 in DNA: TGTGCCAGCTCACCAGAACAGGGCCCATACGAGCAGTACTTC. As protein: CASSPEQGPYEQYF. The full variable domain, its missing parts supplied by reference TRBV18 and TRBJ2-7, is NAGVMQNPRHLVRRRGQEARLRCSPMKGHSHVYWYRQLPEEGLKFMVYLQKENIIDESGMPKERFSAEFPKEGPSILRIQQVVRGDSAAYFCASSPEQGPYEQYFGPGTRLTVT.

The rearrangement uses TRBV6-5 and TRBJ1-1; 7 bases are a match to TRBD1. This CDR3 is built from 14 residues. The J segment lost 4 bases and the V segment lost 5 bases, leaving 7 bases of the junction unmatched. The germline V gene has CDR1 MNHEY and CDR2 SVGAGI. The CDR3 coding sequence is TGTGCCAGCAGTACCCAGGGGGGTGGCACTGAAGCTTTCTTT. Protein sequence: CASSTQGGGTEAFF.

The chain has TRBV7-2 and TRBJ2-3; possible D gene TRBD2, 6 bases. CDR3 length: 16 amino acids. In germline, CDR1 is SGHTA, CDR2 FQGNSA. V lost 1 base and J 0 bases, leaving 11 bases between the germline ends. The chain's CDR3 is CASSLGISGSTDTQYF. The CDR3 DNA sequence: TGTGCCAGCAGCTTAGGGATTAGCGGAAGCACAGATACGCAGTATTTT.

This clone is a singleton in its sample. The chain uses TRBV27 and TRBJ1-1; TRBD1 agrees at 11 bases. This CDR3 is built from 14 residues. Germline V CDR1 and CDR2: MNHEY, SMNVEV (reference sequence). With V trimmed by 7 bases and J by 3 bases, 4 bases remained unmatched. The CDR3 sequence is CASTWTGGDTEAFF. The DNA for the CDR3 is TGTGCCAGCACCTGGACAGGGGGCGACACTGAAGCTTTCTTT.

CDR3 DNA: TGTGCCAGCAGCCCGATCCCAGGCGACTCCTACAATGAGCAGTTCTTC. Translation: CASSPIPGDSYNEQFF. V and J are TRBV5-4 and TRBJ2-1; D is ambiguous. Trimming removed 4 bases at V and 0 bases at J, with 14 bases between. Germline-derived CDR1 and CDR2 are SGHNT and YYREEE (reference sequence). This CDR3 is built from 16 residues.

The chain uses TRBV7-6 and TRBJ1-3; TRBD1 aligns across 7 bases. The CDR3 is 16 residues long. Germline CDR1 SGHVS, CDR2 FNYEAQ. Trimming at V came to 1 base and at J to 0 bases, leaving 3 bases not matched to a gene. DNA of the CDR3: TGTGCCAGCAGCTTAGGGACAGGTCCCTCTGGAAACACCATATATTTT. As protein: CASSLGTGPSGNTIYF.

The genes are TRBV19 and TRBJ1-1; D is possibly TRBD1 (6 bases). Germline-derived CDR1 and CDR2 are LNHDA and SQIVND (reference sequence). V was pared by 5 bases and J by 6 bases, with 16 bases between. CDR3 size: 14 residues. The CDR3 is CASSRPGDGAEAFF. CDR3 sequence (DNA): TGTGCCAGTAGTCGCCCAGGGGACGGCGCTGAAGCTTTCTTT.

This clone is a singleton in its sample. The chain has TRBV19 and TRBJ2-1; D perhaps matches TRBD1 (6 bases). CDR3 length: 13 residues. V was clipped by 1 base and J by 8 bases, with 9 bases between them. Germline V gene data show CDR1 as LNHDA and CDR2 as SQIVND (reference sequence). The CDR3 is CASSIGRGDEQFF. CDR3 nucleotides: TGTGCCAGTAGTATAGGCAGGGGTGATGAGCAGTTCTTC.

The genes are TRBV11-2 and TRBJ1-4; 8 bases line up with TRBD1. CDR3 length: 14 amino acids. With V trimmed by 5 bases and J by 7 bases, 6 bases remained unmatched. Germline V gene lookup returns CDR1 SGHAT and CDR2 FQNNGV. The chain's CDR3 is CASSPRGLGEKLFF. CDR3 nucleotide sequence: TGTGCCAGCAGCCCCAGGGGGCTCGGTGAAAAACTGTTTTTT.

The gene calls are TRBV7-9 and TRBJ1-2, with D possibly TRBD1 on 6 matching bases. The CDR3 runs 12 residues. Trimming pared 3 bases from V and 8 bases from J, leaving 10 bases between. Germline values: CDR1 SEHNR, CDR2 FQNEAQ (reference sequence). The CDR3: CASSFGTRGYTF. CDR3 DNA: TGTGCCAGCAGCTTCGGGACAAGAGGCTACACCTTC.

This clone was seen a handful of times. The V gene is TRBV11-2, the J gene TRBJ2-3; TRBD1 matches 7 bases. The germline V gene encodes CDR1 SGHAT and CDR2 FQNNGV. CDR3 size: 15 residues. V shed 5 bases, J shed 0 bases, and the junction held 5 bases outside the gene matches. Here the CDR3 reads CASSPGTVSTDTQYF. Written as DNA, the CDR3 is TGTGCCAGCAGCCCAGGGACAGTAAGCACAGATACGCAGTATTTT.

This chain joins TRBV5-5 and TRBJ2-5; 8 nucleotides match TRBD1. CDR1 and CDR2 (germline): SGHKS, YYEKEE (reference sequence). V was pared by 3 bases and J by 5 bases, with 12 bases of the junction left unmatched. The length of the CDR3 is 16 residues. DNA of the CDR3: TGTGCCAGCAGCTATAGACAGGGGTCCCTTGGGGAGACCCAGTACTTC. It encodes CASSYRQGSLGETQYF.

The chain joins TRBV18 to TRBJ2-2; D is unresolved. The V end was cut by 3 bases, the J end by 2 bases, with 10 bases between. Germline CDR1 is KGHSH and CDR2 is LQKENI. The CDR3 is 15 residues long. The CDR3 loop is CASSPAARNTGELFF. For the CDR3, the DNA is TGTGCCAGCTCACCGGCCGCCCGTAACACCGGGGAGCTGTTTTTT.

This clone showed up just once. The rearrangement uses TRBV27 and TRBJ1-2, with D maybe TRBD1 (5 bases). There are 15 residues in the CDR3. Germline lookup yields CDR1 MNHEY and CDR2 SMNVEV (reference sequence). The germline V and J ends were trimmed by 0 bases and 6 bases, with 14 bases remaining between them. CDR3 loop: CASSLSKQASDGYTF. DNA for the CDR3: TGTGCCAGCAGTTTATCGAAACAGGCCTCTGATGGCTACACCTTC.

This clone was seen a single time. V gene TRBV27 combines with J gene TRBJ1-2; possible D gene TRBD1, 6 bases. The V gene's germline CDR1 is MNHEY and CDR2 SMNVEV (reference sequence). This CDR3 contains 12 residues. The V end was cut by 11 bases, the J end by 7 bases, with 17 bases between. The CDR3 protein is CASGGGYGGYTF. The CDR3 DNA sequence: TGTGCCTCGGGAGGGGGATATGGTGGCTACACCTTC.

The chain has TRBV5-1 and TRBJ1-1; 8 bases are a match to TRBD1. The CDR3 has 15 amino acids. CDR1 and CDR2 (germline): SGHRS, YFSETQ. With 3 bases clipped from V and 1 base from J, the junction kept 5 bases outside the gene matches. This chain's CDR3 is CASSSTGTGNTEAFF. The CDR3, as DNA: TGCGCCAGCAGCTCGACTGGGACAGGGAACACTGAAGCTTTCTTT.

This chain joins TRBV25-1 and TRBJ2-7; D perhaps matches TRBD2 (5 bases). The CDR3 sequence is 12 residues long. Trimming removed 7 bases at V and 2 bases at J, with 9 bases between. Germline assignment: CDR1 MGHDK and CDR2 SYGVNS. CDR3 coding DNA: TGTGCCAGCACCGACGGGACCTACGAGCAGTACTTC. Translating gives CASTDGTYEQYF.

The chain links TRBV19 to TRBJ2-5; 8 bases line up with TRBD1. Trimming at V came to 8 bases and at J to 6 bases, leaving 8 bases not matched to a gene. This CDR3 spans 13 amino acids. The V gene's germline CDR1 is LNHDA and CDR2 SQIVND (reference sequence). The CDR3 is CASGDRGRQTQYF. Here the CDR3 DNA reads TGTGCCAGTGGCGACAGGGGCCGACAGACCCAGTACTTC. Using reference TRBV19 and TRBJ2-5 for the parts outside the CDR3, the full variable domain is DGGITQSPKYLFRKEGQNVTLSCEQNLNHDAMYWYRQDPGQGLRLIYYSQIVNDFQKGDIAEGYSVSREKKESFPLTVTSAQKNPTAFYLCASGDRGRQTQYFGPGTRLLVL.

The V and J genes are TRBV4-3 and TRBJ2-3; D possibly corresponds to TRBD1 (5 bases). The V gene lost 0 bases and the J gene lost 3 bases, with 7 bases spanning the gap. Germline V gene sequence: CDR1 LGHNA, CDR2 YSLEER. This CDR3 is built from 14 residues. CDR3 loop: CASSQDRATDTQYF. In DNA, the CDR3 is TGCGCCAGCAGCCAAGACAGGGCTACAGATACGCAGTATTTT.

The rearrangement uses TRBV4-1 and TRBJ2-2; 14 bases align to TRBD2. V gave up 4 bases and J gave up 6 bases; unmatched junction bases: 7. CDR1 and CDR2 from the germline V gene are MGHRA and YSYEKL. The CDR3 is 17 amino acids. The CDR3 reads CASSLGLAGEMAGELFF. CDR3 nucleotides: TGCGCCAGCAGCCTGGGACTAGCGGGAGAAATGGCCGGGGAGCTGTTTTTT.

The rearrangement joins TRBV28 to TRBJ2-2; no reliable D call. In germline, CDR1 is MDHEN, CDR2 SYDVKM. Trimming removed 3 bases from V and 3 bases from J, with 8 bases in between. The CDR3 consists of 14 residues. CDR3 protein: CASSFGQHTGELFF. The CDR3 region has the DNA TGTGCCAGCAGTTTTGGGCAGCACACCGGGGAGCTGTTTTTT.